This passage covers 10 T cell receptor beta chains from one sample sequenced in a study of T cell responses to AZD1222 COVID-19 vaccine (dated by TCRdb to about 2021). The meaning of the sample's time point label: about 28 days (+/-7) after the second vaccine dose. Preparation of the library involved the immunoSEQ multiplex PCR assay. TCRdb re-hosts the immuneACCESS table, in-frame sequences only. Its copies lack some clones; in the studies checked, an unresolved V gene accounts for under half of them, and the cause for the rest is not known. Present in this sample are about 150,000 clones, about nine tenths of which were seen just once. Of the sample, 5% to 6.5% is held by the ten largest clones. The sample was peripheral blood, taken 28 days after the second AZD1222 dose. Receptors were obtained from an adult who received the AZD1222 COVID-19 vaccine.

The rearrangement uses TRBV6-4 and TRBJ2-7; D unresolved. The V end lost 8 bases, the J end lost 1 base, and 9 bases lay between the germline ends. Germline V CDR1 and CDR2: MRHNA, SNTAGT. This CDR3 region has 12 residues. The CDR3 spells CASVVISYEQYF. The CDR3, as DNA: TGTGCCAGCGTTGTGATATCCTACGAGCAGTACTTC.

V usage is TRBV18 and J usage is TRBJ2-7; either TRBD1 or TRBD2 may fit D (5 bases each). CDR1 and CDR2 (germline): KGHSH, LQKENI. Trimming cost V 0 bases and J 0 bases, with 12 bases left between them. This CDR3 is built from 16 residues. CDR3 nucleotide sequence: TGTGCCAGCTCACCACCGTATGGGGGAAGCTCCTACGAGCAGTACTTC. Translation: CASSPPYGGSSYEQYF.

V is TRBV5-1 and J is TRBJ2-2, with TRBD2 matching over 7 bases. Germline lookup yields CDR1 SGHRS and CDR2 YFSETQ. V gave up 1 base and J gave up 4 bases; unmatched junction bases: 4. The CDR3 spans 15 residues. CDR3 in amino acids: CASSLTSGITGELFF. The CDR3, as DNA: TGCGCCAGCAGCTTGACCAGCGGGATCACCGGGGAGCTGTTTTTT.

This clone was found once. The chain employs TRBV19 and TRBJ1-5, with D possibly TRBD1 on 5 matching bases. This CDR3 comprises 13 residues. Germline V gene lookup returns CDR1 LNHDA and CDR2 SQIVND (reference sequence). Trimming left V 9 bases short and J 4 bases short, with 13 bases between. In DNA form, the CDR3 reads TGTGCCAGCGACAGCGGTTGGAATCAGCCCCAGCATTTT. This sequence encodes CASDSGWNQPQHF.

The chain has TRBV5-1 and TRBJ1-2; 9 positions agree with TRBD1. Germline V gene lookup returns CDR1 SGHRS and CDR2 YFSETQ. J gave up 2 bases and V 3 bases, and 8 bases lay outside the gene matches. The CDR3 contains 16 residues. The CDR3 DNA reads TGCGCCAGCAGCTACCCCGGACAGGGGAGAAACTATGGCTACACCTTC. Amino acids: CASSYPGQGRNYGYTF.

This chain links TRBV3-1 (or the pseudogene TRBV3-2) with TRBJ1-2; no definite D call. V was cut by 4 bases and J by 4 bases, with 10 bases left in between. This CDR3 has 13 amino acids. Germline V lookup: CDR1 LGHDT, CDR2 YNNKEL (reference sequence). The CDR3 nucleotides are TGTGCCAGCAGCCCACTCGGGAGCTATGGCTACACCTTC. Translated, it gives CASSPLGSYGYTF.

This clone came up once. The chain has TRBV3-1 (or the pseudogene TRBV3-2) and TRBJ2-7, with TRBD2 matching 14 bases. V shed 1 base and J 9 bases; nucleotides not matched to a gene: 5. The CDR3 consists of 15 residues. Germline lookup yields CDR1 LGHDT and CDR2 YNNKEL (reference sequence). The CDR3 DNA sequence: TGTGCCAGCAGCCAAGGGACTAGCGGGGGGCGTGGGCAGTACTTC. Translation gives CASSQGTSGGRGQYF.

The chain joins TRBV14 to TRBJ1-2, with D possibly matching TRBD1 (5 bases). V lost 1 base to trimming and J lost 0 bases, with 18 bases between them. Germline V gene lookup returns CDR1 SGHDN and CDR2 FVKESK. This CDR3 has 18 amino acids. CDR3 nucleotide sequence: TGTGCCAGCAGCCAAGCTGCGGGGGGATATGAAGCTAACTATGGCTACACCTTC. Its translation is CASSQAAGGYEANYGYTF. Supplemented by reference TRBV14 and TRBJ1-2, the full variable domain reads EAGVTQFPSHSVIEKGQTVTLRCDPISGHDNLYWYRRVMGKEIKFLLHFVKESKQDESGMPNNRFLAERTGGTYSTLKVQPAELEDSGVYFCASSQAAGGYEANYGYTFGSGTRLTVV.

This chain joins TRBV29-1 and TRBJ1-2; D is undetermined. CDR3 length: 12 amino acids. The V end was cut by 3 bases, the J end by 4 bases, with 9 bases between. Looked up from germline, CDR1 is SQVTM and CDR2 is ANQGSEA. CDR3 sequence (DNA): TGCAGCGTTGAGGAGGTTCTCTATGGCTACACCTTC. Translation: CSVEEVLYGYTF.

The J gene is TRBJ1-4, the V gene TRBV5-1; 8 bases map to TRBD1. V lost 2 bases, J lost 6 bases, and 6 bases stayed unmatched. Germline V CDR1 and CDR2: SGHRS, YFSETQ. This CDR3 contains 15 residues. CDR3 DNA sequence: TGCGCCAGCAGCTTTAGTCGGACAGGGTATGAAAAACTGTTTTTT. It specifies CASSFSRTGYEKLFF.